This TCR beta chain is from a study of regulatory T cells in long-lasting Graves disease. As to time point: newly diagnosed GD, antithyroid drugs for less than 3 months. Scientists built the TCR library using RNA that was extracted from PBMCs. To make TCR beta libraries, researchers used iRepertoire HTBI primers and Arm-PCR of CDR3 regions. In TCRdb, the multiplex PCR reads were re-called with MiXCR into one record per CDR3 protein. The sample has 600,000 to 650,000 distinct CDR3 sequences; 15% to 20% are singletons. This CDR3 has 14 residues. The V and J ends lost 3 bases and 5 bases respectively, with 12 bases between them. Germline V CDR1 and CDR2: KGHDR, SFDVKD. These data are also associated with another study on T cells in Graves' hyperthyroidism and ophthalmopathy.

The sequence was collected from a woman between 25 and 40 years old with Graves disease. This chain links TRBV24-1 with TRBJ2-5, with TRBD2 as a possible D gene (5 bases). Sequenced material: peripheral blood mononuclear cells (PBMCs), taken at new diagnosis, from a patient treated with antithyroid drugs. CDR3 nucleotides: TGTGCCACCAGTGATCGGAGGCCCGGGGAGACCCAGTACTTC. This gives the protein CATSDRRPGETQYF.